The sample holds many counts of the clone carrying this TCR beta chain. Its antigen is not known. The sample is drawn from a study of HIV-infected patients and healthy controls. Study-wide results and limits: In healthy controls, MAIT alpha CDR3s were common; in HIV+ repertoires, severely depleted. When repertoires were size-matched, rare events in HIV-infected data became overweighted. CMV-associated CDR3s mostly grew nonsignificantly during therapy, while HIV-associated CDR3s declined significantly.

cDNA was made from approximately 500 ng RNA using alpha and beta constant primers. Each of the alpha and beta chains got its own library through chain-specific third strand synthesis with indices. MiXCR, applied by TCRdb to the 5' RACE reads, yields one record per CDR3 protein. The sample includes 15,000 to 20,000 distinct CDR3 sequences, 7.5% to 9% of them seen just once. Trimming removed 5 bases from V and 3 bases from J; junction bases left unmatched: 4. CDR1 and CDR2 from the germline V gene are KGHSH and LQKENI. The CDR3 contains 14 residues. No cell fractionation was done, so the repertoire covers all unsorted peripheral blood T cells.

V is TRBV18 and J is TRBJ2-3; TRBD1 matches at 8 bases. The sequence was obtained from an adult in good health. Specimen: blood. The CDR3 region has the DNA TGTGCCAGCTCAGCCGACAGGGGAACAGATACGCAGTATTTT. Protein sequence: CASSADRGTDTQYF.